This TCR beta chain was captured by sequencing in a study of T cell responses to AZD1222 COVID-19 vaccine. TCRdb keeps only in-frame clones here, not all; method: immunoSEQ multiplex PCR. The sample lists tens of thousands of clones, about 90% occurring once. Study results and limitations: At baseline, seropositivity was found in only six AZD1222 recipients. Nearly half of the spike-specific TCRs reportedly recognize variant regions that carry no mutations.

V was shortened by 8 bases and J by 2 bases, with 9 bases between the two germline ends. The V gene's germline CDR1 is LGHNT and CDR2 FRNRAP. The CDR3 runs 12 residues. Points on this clone: Its matching antigen is unknown.

The sequenced sample was peripheral blood, obtained 28 days after the second AZD1222 dose. This clonotype originated in an adult who received the AZD1222 COVID-19 vaccine. The chain recombines TRBV12-5 with TRBJ2-5; no clear D gene. The CDR3 region has the DNA TGTGCTAGTTCTCCCCGACAAGAGACCCAGTACTTC. Residues: CASSPRQETQYF.